This entry lists 6 T cell receptor beta chains sequenced from one sample in a study of Ad26.COV2.S vaccination and SARS-CoV-2 variants. The treatment is: around 19 received Ad26.COV2.S at low or high dose, single or two shots; 5 received placebo; per-sample allocation not given. Sample collection was performed on day 63 after the first vaccine or placebo injection. The table came from immunoSEQ multiplex PCR; TCRdb's copy has only in-frame clones and leaves some out. The sample consists of a few hundred thousand clones, around 87% of them appearing once. The sample was peripheral blood, taken in a trial of Ad26.COV2.S vaccine versus placebo. The receptor source for this set is a person between 18 and 59 years old who received the Ad26.COV2.S COVID-19 vaccine or a placebo.

This chain links TRBV5-1 with TRBJ1-1; D uncertain. Germline V CDR1 and CDR2: SGHRS, YFSETQ. The CDR3 runs to 16 residues. Trimming shortened V by 0 bases and J by 0 bases, and 12 bases separated the two germline ends. CDR3 bases: TGCGCCAGCAGCTTGGGGCAGAGGAGGGTGAACACTGAAGCTTTCTTT. Its protein is CASSLGQRRVNTEAFF. Using reference TRBV5-1 and TRBJ1-1 for the parts outside the CDR3, the full variable domain is KAGVTQTPRYLIKTRGQQVTLSCSPISGHRSVSWYQQTPGQGLQFLFEYFSETQRNKGNFPGRFSGRQFSNSRSEMNVSTLELGDSALYLCASSLGQRRVNTEAFFGQGTRLTVV.

V gene TRBV27 combines with J gene TRBJ1-5; D gene uncertain. The CDR3 extends over 12 amino acids. Germline V gives CDR1 MNHEY, CDR2 SMNVEV (reference sequence). Trimming stripped 6 bases from V and 0 bases from J, with 3 bases between. The CDR3 region is CASRYSNQPQHF. The CDR3 DNA is TGTGCCAGCAGGTATAGCAATCAGCCCCAGCATTTT.

The CDR3 DNA reads TGTGCCAGCAGCTTTTCCGTCGGGACAGGGGGCAAGTTGGCTGAAGCTTTCTTT. Encoded protein: CASSFSVGTGGKLAEAFF. The chain couples TRBV7-2 to TRBJ1-1; 12 bases are shared with TRBD1. Looked up from germline, CDR1 is SGHTA and CDR2 is FQGNSA. Trimming took 3 bases from V and 6 from J; bases not matched to a gene: 14. This CDR3 is 18 amino acids long.

This chain links TRBV7-3 with TRBJ2-3, with TRBD2 identical over 8 bases. V was pared by 1 base and J by 0 bases, with 9 bases of the junction left unmatched. Germline V gene data show CDR1 as SGHTA and CDR2 as FQGTGA. CDR3 length: 18 residues. CDR3 sequence (DNA): TGTGCCAGCAGCTTAAACCGCGGGGGGCGATATAGCACAGATACGCAGTATTTT. Its translation: CASSLNRGGRYSTDTQYF. The whole variable domain, filled in from reference TRBV7-3 and TRBJ2-3, reads GAGVSQTPSNKVTEKGKYVELRCDPISGHTALYWYRQSLGQGPEFLIYFQGTGAADDSGLPNDRFFAVRPEGSVSTLKIQRTERGDSAVYLCASSLNRGGRYSTDTQYFGPGTRLTVL.

This clone was detected only once. The chain couples TRBV28 to TRBJ2-5, with D maybe TRBD1 (5 bases). Deletions cut 7 bases from V and 1 base from J, with 10 bases between. Per germline, CDR1 MDHEN and CDR2 SYDVKM. This CDR3 has 13 residues. CDR3 sequence reads: CASMGRVQETQYF. CDR3 nucleotides: TGTGCCAGCATGGGCAGGGTCCAAGAGACCCAGTACTTC.

The genes are TRBV15 and TRBJ2-7; no clear D. CDR1 LNHNV and CDR2 YYDKDF come from the germline V gene (reference sequence). This CDR3 is 13 amino acids long. Trimming stripped 0 bases from V and 5 bases from J, with 8 bases between. The CDR3 sequence: CATSREEWDEQYF. The CDR3 nucleotides are TGTGCCACCAGCAGAGAAGAATGGGACGAGCAGTACTTC.